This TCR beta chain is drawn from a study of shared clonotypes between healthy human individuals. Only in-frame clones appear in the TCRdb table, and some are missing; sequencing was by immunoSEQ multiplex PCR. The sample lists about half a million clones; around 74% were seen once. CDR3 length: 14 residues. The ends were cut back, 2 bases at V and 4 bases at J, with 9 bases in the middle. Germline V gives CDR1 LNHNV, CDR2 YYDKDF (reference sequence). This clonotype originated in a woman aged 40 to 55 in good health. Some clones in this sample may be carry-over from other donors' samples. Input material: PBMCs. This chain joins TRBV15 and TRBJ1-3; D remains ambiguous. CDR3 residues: CATSRTASGNTIYF. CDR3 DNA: TGTGCCACCAGCAGAACAGCTTCCGGAAACACCATATATTTT.